This TCR beta chain was sequenced for a study of T cell repertoires in cytomegalovirus infection. Study as a whole: An indication of both CMV infection and matching HLA type came from public TCR beta signatures. General observations from the study: Adding up the frequency of public TCR beta families identified people who carried CMV plus the relevant HLA.

This clonotype was detected many times. Antigen: not known. V lost 7 bases to trimming and J lost 2 bases, with 19 bases between them. CDR1 is SGHTA and CDR2 is FQGNSA in the germline V gene. This CDR3 spans 16 amino acids. MiXCR was run by TCRdb on the reads, yielding one entry per CDR3 protein. The sample shows hundreds of thousands of distinct CDR3 sequences, 32% of them seen only once. This sequence was found in a human donor in good health (CMV status not recorded). Some clones in this sample may be carry-over from other donors' samples. Sequenced here: cultured CD8+ T cells from PBMCs, sampled from culture after CMV antigen stimulation. The chain employs TRBV7-2 and TRBJ2-3; D is unclear. CDR3 DNA: TGTGCCAGCATCCTAAATACTCAAACAATCACAGATACGCAGTATTTT. This codes for CASILNTQTITDTQYF.